The clone carrying this TCR beta chain was recorded a few times. Its antigen is still unknown. Germline CDR1 and CDR2: SEHNR and FQNEAQ (reference sequence). The CDR3 consists of 14 residues. V lost 5 bases, J lost 4 bases, and 12 bases lay in between. Once RNA had been extracted, it was reverse transcribed into cDNA to act as the sequencing template. Using immunoSEQ multiplex PCR, the repertoire was profiled, and TCRdb retains in-frame clones only, with some absent. This table has some 95,000 clones, 44% appearing once. The data derive from a study of CD8+ T cells in alopecia areata. Findings and caveats of the study: Many expanded lesional clones persisted in scalp and blood during tofacitinib treatment. One nonresponder makes the tie between baseline CD8+ expansion and response uncertain.

Indicated treatment: oral pan-JAK inhibitor, 5-10 mg twice daily. Lesional scalp tissue (obtained by punch biopsy) and peripheral blood were collected from alopecia areata patients. The clonotype was recovered from a human donor with alopecia areata. The genes are TRBV7-9 and TRBJ1-5; D remains ambiguous. Sequencing used CD8+ T cells sorted from blood, obtained at week 24, from a patient treated with tofacitinib. CDR3 region: CASSRSDSNQPQHF. In nucleotides, the CDR3 is TGTGCCAGCAGCCGGTCCGACTCGAATCAGCCCCAGCATTTT. Variable domain in full (rest from reference TRBV7-9 and TRBJ1-5): DTGVSQNPRHKITKRGQNVTFRCDPISEHNRLYWYRQTLGQGPEFLTYFQNEAQLEKSRLLSDRFSAERPKGSFSTLEIQRTEQGDSAMYLCASSRSDSNQPQHFGDGTRLSIL.